Shown below are 29 T cell receptor beta chains from a single sample sequenced in a study of shared clonotypes between healthy human individuals. Assay: immunoSEQ multiplex PCR; the TCRdb copy retains only in-frame clones and omits some. The sample records roughly 2.6 million clones, just over 90% being singletons. The sample was naive CD4+ T cells sorted from blood. Indicated subset: CD45RA+ positively selected. All receptors come from a man younger than 35 in good health.

The chain combines TRBV25-1 with TRBJ2-1, with a weak D call TRBD1 (6 bases). Trimming removed 4 bases from V and 8 bases from J, with 21 bases in between. Germline V gene lookup returns CDR1 MGHDK and CDR2 SYGVNS. The CDR3 totals 16 residues. The CDR3, as DNA: TGTGCCAGCAGTGGATGGGACACTCAAGATGGGGATGAGCAGTTCTTC. This translates into CASSGWDTQDGDEQFF.

The chain couples TRBV7-6 to TRBJ1-5; D may be TRBD1 (5 bases). V gave up 5 bases and J gave up 7 bases, with 15 bases separating them. In germline, CDR1 is SGHVS, CDR2 FNYEAQ. The CDR3 extends over 14 amino acids. The DNA of the CDR3 is TGTGCCAGCAGCCCGAACGGGGCCCGCCAGCCCCAGCATTTT. This sequence encodes CASSPNGARQPQHF.

CDR3 nucleotide sequence: TGTGCCAGCCAATCTGGGGGGGGCAATTCACCCCTCCACTTT. Protein product: CASQSGGGNSPLHF. The chain is built from TRBV19 and TRBJ1-6, with D perhaps matching TRBD1 (6 bases). Germline loops: CDR1 LNHDA, CDR2 SQIVND (reference sequence). The ends were cut back, 9 bases at V and 7 bases at J, with 16 bases in the middle. The CDR3 loop spans 14 amino acids.

This clone was picked up a small number of times. The chain links TRBV6-6 to TRBJ1-1, with D perhaps TRBD1 (6 bases). The CDR3 runs to 15 residues. Trimming left V 2 bases short and J 1 base short, with 11 bases between. Germline V gene data show CDR1 as MNHNY and CDR2 as SVGAGI (reference sequence). The CDR3 here is CASSYTAQGNTEAFF. CDR3 nucleotides: TGTGCCAGCAGTTACACAGCACAGGGGAACACTGAAGCTTTCTTT.

The chain is built from TRBV13 and TRBJ2-3; 9 nucleotides agree with TRBD1. The CDR3 has 15 residues. CDR1 PRHDT and CDR2 FYEKMQ come from the germline V gene (reference sequence). The trim removed 5 bases at V and 3 bases at J, leaving 6 bases unmatched. The CDR3 coding sequence is TGTGCCAGCAGCGTCCTCGGGACAGGGACAGATACGCAGTATTTT. Translated: CASSVLGTGTDTQYF.

The chain couples TRBV19 to TRBJ2-7; either TRBD1 or TRBD2 may supply D (6 bases each). This CDR3 comprises 14 residues. Germline lookup yields CDR1 LNHDA and CDR2 SQIVND (reference sequence). The V end was cut by 7 bases, the J end by 6 bases, with 19 bases between. The CDR3 region is CASMSGAMGGEQYF. As DNA, the CDR3 is TGTGCCAGTATGTCGGGGGCAATGGGTGGCGAGCAGTACTTC.

For this clone: The identical CDR3 is also encoded by other nucleotide sequences in the sample. The V and J genes are TRBV6-5 and TRBJ2-1; 11 positions match TRBD2. Germline-derived CDR1 and CDR2 are MNHEY and SVGAGI. Unmatched junction bases numbered 1, after V lost 0 bases and J lost 6 bases. CDR3 length: 15 residues. CDR3 region: CASSYSLAGGNEQFF. The CDR3 nucleotides read TGTGCCAGCAGTTACTCGCTAGCGGGAGGCAATGAGCAGTTCTTC.

This chain links TRBV5-1 with TRBJ2-7; D not certain. This CDR3 has 15 residues. Germline lookup yields CDR1 SGHRS and CDR2 YFSETQ. The V and J ends lost 3 bases and 4 bases respectively, with 17 bases between them. The chain's CDR3 is CASSWGSTVAYEQYF. The CDR3 DNA is TGCGCCAGCAGCTGGGGATCCACAGTCGCTTACGAGCAGTACTTC. Complete variable domain (other parts from reference TRBV5-1 and TRBJ2-7): KAGVTQTPRYLIKTRGQQVTLSCSPISGHRSVSWYQQTPGQGLQFLFEYFSETQRNKGNFPGRFSGRQFSNSRSEMNVSTLELGDSALYLCASSWGSTVAYEQYFGPGTRLTVT.

The chain employs TRBV18 and TRBJ2-2; 13 positions match TRBD2. With V trimmed by 0 bases and J by 2 bases, 3 bases remained unmatched. This CDR3 is built from 18 residues. The germline gives CDR1 KGHSH, CDR2 LQKENI. CDR3 residues: CASSPPSGLAGNTGELFF. CDR3 in DNA: TGTGCCAGCTCACCACCGTCGGGACTAGCGGGAAACACCGGGGAGCTGTTTTTT. The complete variable domain, with remaining parts taken from reference TRBV18 and TRBJ2-2, reads NAGVMQNPRHLVRRRGQEARLRCSPMKGHSHVYWYRQLPEEGLKFMVYLQKENIIDESGMPKERFSAEFPKEGPSILRIQQVVRGDSAAYFCASSPPSGLAGNTGELFFGEGSRLTVL.

This clone was observed a few times. The chain combines TRBV29-1 with TRBJ2-2; no definite D call. The V gene's germline CDR1 is SQVTM and CDR2 ANQGSEA. There are 13 residues in the CDR3. Trimming removed 4 bases at V and 5 bases at J, with 11 bases between. In DNA form, the CDR3 reads TGCAGCGTTGGGCAGATTCTAACCGGGGAGCTGTTTTTT. Translated: CSVGQILTGELFF.

V is TRBV4-2 and J is TRBJ1-2, with a tentative D call TRBD1 (5 bases). V gave up 0 bases and J gave up 8 bases, with 13 bases separating them. This CDR3 comprises 14 residues. The germline gives CDR1 LGHNA, CDR2 YNFKEQ. The CDR3 is CASSQEGTWAGYTF. The CDR3 nucleotides are TGTGCCAGCAGCCAAGAAGGGACGTGGGCCGGCTACACCTTC.

This clone has a single count. The chain has TRBV5-1 and TRBJ2-5, with D perhaps being TRBD1 or TRBD2 (5 bases each). The CDR3 sequence is 14 residues long. Trimming took off 6 bases at V and 5 bases at J, with 17 bases between the two ends. CDR1 is SGHRS and CDR2 is YFSETQ in the germline V gene. The CDR3 sequence is CASTSPRGPETQYF. The CDR3 bases are TGCGCCAGCACCTCCCCGAGGGGACCGGAGACCCAGTACTTC.

J is TRBJ1-2 and V is TRBV29-1, with D possibly TRBD1 on 5 matching bases. The CDR3 spans 14 residues. Germline V gene sequence: CDR1 SQVTM, CDR2 ANQGSEA. With 6 bases removed from V and 3 bases from J, the gap between germline ends came to 17 bases. CDR3 in amino acids: CSVDLTPGDYGYTF. Here the CDR3 DNA reads TGCAGCGTCGACCTGACGCCGGGGGACTATGGCTACACCTTC.

Worth noting for this clone: This sample also contains other DNA sequences that code for the same CDR3. V gene TRBV18 combines with J gene TRBJ2-7; D unclear. CDR3 length: 13 residues. Looked up from germline, CDR1 is KGHSH and CDR2 is LQKENI. V lost 0 bases and J 2 bases, leaving 5 bases between the germline ends. The CDR3 is CASSPPGTYEQYF. The CDR3, as DNA: TGTGCCAGCTCACCACCAGGGACCTACGAGCAGTACTTC.

This clone appeared a single time. Germline and junction disagree at one end, which may indicate a read error. The V gene is TRBV10-3, the J gene TRBJ2-2; D is uncertain. This CDR3 region has 15 residues. Looked up from germline, CDR1 is ENHRY and CDR2 is SYGVKD. The CDR3 DNA sequence: TGTGTCATCAGTGTAATGTTCTCAAACACCGGGGAGCTGTTTTTT. It is translated as CVISVMFSNTGELFF.

Details on this clone: The germline gene is not matched at one end of the junction; a read error may be the cause. This chain links TRBV6-1 with TRBJ1-6; TRBD1 is a possible D gene (5 bases). This CDR3 contains 15 residues. In germline, CDR1 is MNHNS, CDR2 SASEGT. The CDR3 DNA is TGTGCCAGCAGCGAAGGGGCCTTAGGTGATTCACCCCTCCACTTT. Encoded protein: CASSEGALGDSPLHF.

V and J are TRBV5-1 and TRBJ2-5, with unresolved D. The length of the CDR3 is 14 residues. V lost 3 bases to trimming and J lost 5 bases, with 14 bases between them. Germline CDR1 and CDR2: SGHRS and YFSETQ. DNA for the CDR3: TGCGCCAGCAGCTCTACCCGTGGTTCGGAGACCCAGTACTTC. This encodes CASSSTRGSETQYF.

This clone was recorded only once. The V call is TRBV5-4, the J call TRBJ2-1; 7 bases map to TRBD2. CDR1 and CDR2 from the germline V gene are SGHNT and YYREEE (reference sequence). The V segment lost 0 bases and the J segment 4 bases; nucleotides outside the gene matches: 10. The CDR3 runs to 17 residues. CDR3 sequence reads: CASSLGVRREQYNEQFF. CDR3 DNA: TGTGCCAGCAGCTTGGGGGTTAGGCGGGAGCAATACAATGAGCAGTTCTTC.

This clone was seen a handful of times. The chain links TRBV12-5 to TRBJ1-5, with D uncertain. The CDR3 has 14 residues. Trimming took off 2 bases at V and 7 bases at J, with 12 bases between the two ends. CDR1 is LGHNT, CDR2 FRNRAP, per germline. The CDR3 bases are TGTGCTAGTGGTTTGCCCGCTTTGGGCCAGCCCCAGCATTTT. Protein product: CASGLPALGQPQHF.

V is TRBV7-6 and J is TRBJ2-5, with TRBD1 matching 7 bases. Germline CDR1 is SGHVS and CDR2 is FNYEAQ. The ends lost 4 bases at V and 5 bases at J; junction bases unmatched: 4. This CDR3 comprises 13 residues. The CDR3 nucleotides read TGTGCCAGCAGCTGGACAGGAGCTGAGACCCAGTACTTC. Protein product: CASSWTGAETQYF.

This chain connects TRBV10-3 to TRBJ2-2, with 9 bases that match TRBD2. Looked up from germline, CDR1 is ENHRY and CDR2 is SYGVKD. V was pared by 6 bases and J by 7 bases, with 12 bases of the junction left unmatched. The length of the CDR3 is 16 residues. The CDR3 loop is CAIRAPAGGTGGELFF. CDR3 nucleotide sequence: TGTGCCATCAGGGCACCCGCGGGGGGGACTGGCGGGGAGCTGTTTTTT.

J is TRBJ2-3 and V is TRBV25-1, with 7 bases that match TRBD1. Germline loops: CDR1 MGHDK, CDR2 SYGVNS. Trimming cost V 6 bases and J 4 bases; bases outside gene matches: 10. The CDR3 runs 15 residues. This CDR3 reads CASRSTGEGSDTQYF. CDR3 bases: TGTGCCAGCAGATCAACAGGGGAAGGTTCAGATACGCAGTATTTT.

The chain carries TRBV28 and TRBJ2-7, with 8 bases aligning to TRBD1. V was clipped by 6 bases and J by 6 bases; unmatched bases: 4. Germline V gives CDR1 MDHEN, CDR2 SYDVKM. This CDR3 region has 12 residues. Written as DNA, the CDR3 is TGTGCCAGCAGCTCAGGGGGCCGCGAGCAGTACTTC. As protein: CASSSGGREQYF.

The chain uses TRBV5-8 and TRBJ2-7, with a possible D match to TRBD2 (5 bases). Germline CDR1 reads SGHTS; CDR2 reads YDEGEE. Trimming removed 0 bases from V and 1 base from J, with 11 bases in between. This CDR3 contains 15 residues. CDR3 sequence (DNA): TGTGCCAGCAGCTTGGGGGCCGGGAATTCCTACGAGCAGTACTTC. Protein: CASSLGAGNSYEQYF.

The V and J genes are TRBV11-2 and TRBJ2-2, with D possibly matching TRBD2 (5 bases). The length of the CDR3 is 14 residues. V gave up 0 bases and J gave up 7 bases, with 9 bases separating them. Germline V lookup: CDR1 SGHAT, CDR2 FQNNGV. The chain's CDR3 is CASSLDEGIGELFF. CDR3 nucleotide sequence: TGTGCCAGCAGCTTAGATGAGGGAATCGGGGAGCTGTTTTTT.

CDR3 sequence: CASSLATAGVFF. CDR3 nucleotide sequence: TGTGCCAGCAGCTTAGCGACGGCAGGGGTTTTCTTT. J is TRBJ1-1 and V is TRBV7-9; D may be TRBD1 (6 bases). The germline V gene encodes CDR1 SEHNR and CDR2 FQNEAQ (reference sequence). The V and J ends lost 0 bases and 13 bases respectively, with 12 bases between them. The CDR3 runs 12 residues. The full variable domain, with the rest looked up from reference TRBV7-9 and TRBJ1-1, is DTGVSQNPRHKITKRGQNVTFRCDPISEHNRLYWYRQTLGQGPEFLTYFQNEAQLEKSRLLSDRFSAERPKGSFSTLEIQRTEQGDSAMYLCASSLATAGVFFGQGTRLTVV.

The CDR3 DNA sequence: TGTGCCAGCTCACCAGGGGTCAACGGAAACTATGGCTACACCTTC. This sequence encodes CASSPGVNGNYGYTF. This chain connects TRBV18 to TRBJ1-2, with unresolved D. This CDR3 spans 15 amino acids. In germline, CDR1 is KGHSH, CDR2 LQKENI. V gave up 2 bases and J gave up 2 bases, with 12 bases separating them.

The chain combines TRBV15 with TRBJ2-1, with 10 bases fitting TRBD1. This CDR3 has 15 amino acids. Unmatched junction bases numbered 3, after V lost 3 bases and J lost 4 bases. Germline V gene lookup returns CDR1 LNHNV and CDR2 YYDKDF (reference sequence). CDR3 loop: CATSRGTGAYNEQFF. CDR3 nucleotide sequence: TGTGCCACCAGCAGGGGGACAGGGGCATACAATGAGCAGTTCTTC.

The gene calls are TRBV19 and TRBJ1-2, with a weak D call TRBD1 (6 bases). This CDR3 is built from 14 residues. Trimming removed 6 bases at V and 2 bases at J, with 13 bases between. CDR1 and CDR2 (germline): LNHDA, SQIVND (reference sequence). CDR3 in amino acids: CASSSGTTNYGYTF. DNA for the CDR3: TGTGCCAGTAGCTCCGGGACAACCAACTATGGCTACACCTTC.